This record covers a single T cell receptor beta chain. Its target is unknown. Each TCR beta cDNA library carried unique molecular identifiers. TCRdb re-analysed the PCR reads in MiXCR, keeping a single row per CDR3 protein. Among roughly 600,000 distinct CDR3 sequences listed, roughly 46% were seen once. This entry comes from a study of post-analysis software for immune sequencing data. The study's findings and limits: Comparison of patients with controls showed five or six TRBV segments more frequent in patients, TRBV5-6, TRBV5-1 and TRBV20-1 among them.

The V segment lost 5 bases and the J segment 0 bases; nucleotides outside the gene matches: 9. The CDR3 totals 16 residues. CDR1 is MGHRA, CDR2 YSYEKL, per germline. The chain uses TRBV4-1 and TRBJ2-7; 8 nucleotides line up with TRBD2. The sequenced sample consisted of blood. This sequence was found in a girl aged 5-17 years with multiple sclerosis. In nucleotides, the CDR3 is TGCGCCAGCAGCGCATACCCGGGGGGGAGCTCCTACGAGCAGTACTTC. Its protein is CASSAYPGGSSYEQYF.